The 2 T cell receptor beta chains presented below share a single source sample, sequenced in a study of blood T cell repertoires in COVID-19. The assay was immunoSEQ multiplex PCR, and TCRdb's table has in-frame clones only and misses some. The sample includes 400,000 to 550,000 clones, 85% to 90% of them seen just once. The sample taken for sequencing was peripheral blood. Source of these receptors: a woman aged 30 to 39 with acute or convalescent COVID-19.

The rearrangement uses TRBV3-1 (or the pseudogene TRBV3-2) and TRBJ2-7; no clear D gene. Germline CDR1 reads LGHDT; CDR2 reads YNNKEL (reference sequence). The V end lost 4 bases, the J end lost 1 base, and 5 bases lay between the germline ends. This CDR3 region has 12 residues. The CDR3 coding sequence is TGTGCCAGCAGCCGGCCGTCCTACGAGCAGTACTTC. Translated, it gives CASSRPSYEQYF.

V is TRBV18 and J is TRBJ2-1; D is perhaps TRBD1 (5 bases). V gave up 3 bases and J gave up 0 bases, with 9 bases separating them. The CDR3 totals 15 residues. The germline gives CDR1 KGHSH, CDR2 LQKENI. CDR3 region: CASSPTVSSYNEQFF. The CDR3 DNA reads TGTGCCAGCTCACCGACAGTTAGCTCCTACAATGAGCAGTTCTTC.